This entry lists 3 T cell receptor beta chains sequenced from one sample in a study of identical twins. TCRdb reprocessed the 5' RACE reads via MiXCR and lists one record per CDR3 protein. Among around 490,000 distinct CDR3 sequences listed, 15% were seen once. The sample was also linked to a second study, of yellow fever vaccine responses in identical twins.

Sequencing was performed on CD4+ T cells sorted from blood. These receptors were obtained from a woman aged 18 to 35 in good health.

The chain uses TRBV3-1 and TRBJ2-1; D unclear. Looked up from germline, CDR1 is LGHDT and CDR2 is YNNKEL (reference sequence). Trimming took off 4 bases at V and 5 bases at J, with 24 bases between the two ends. This CDR3 has 18 amino acids. In DNA form, the CDR3 reads TGTGCCAGCAGCCGCTACATCCTGTCTAGTGGGATGGACAATGAGCAGTTCTTC. It translates to CASSRYILSSGMDNEQFF.

In its sample, this clonotype was seen many times. The CDR3, as DNA: TGTGCCAGCAGTGTACCGGACAGTCTCAATGAGCAGTTCTTC. Translating it yields CASSVPDSLNEQFF. The rearrangement joins TRBV6-1 to TRBJ2-1; tentative D call: TRBD1 (6 bases). This CDR3 is 14 amino acids long. Deletions cut 4 bases from V and 6 bases from J, with 13 bases between. Germline CDR1 reads MNHNS; CDR2 reads SASEGT.

V is TRBV5-5 and J is TRBJ2-2, with a tentative D call TRBD1 (6 bases). The length of the CDR3 is 14 residues. Trimming removed 3 bases from V and 4 bases from J, with 10 bases in between. CDR1 SGHKS and CDR2 YYEKEE come from the germline V gene (reference sequence). The CDR3 DNA follows: TGTGCCAGCAGCTGGACAGCATCCACCGGGGAGCTGTTTTTT. It translates to CASSWTASTGELFF.